The clone carrying this T cell receptor beta chain was seen a single time. PCR amplification relied on 60 Vbeta primers (plus 13 Jbeta primers). The protocol was immunoSEQ multiplex PCR, while the TCRdb copy is restricted to in-frame clones and leaves out a portion. Of 170,000 or so clones listed, around 80% were seen once; the top ten hold roughly 1.4%. These data belong to a study of cytomegalovirus exposure and HLA in healthy donors. Germline CDR1 is MGHRA and CDR2 is YSYEKL. V gave up 4 bases and J gave up 3 bases; unmatched junction bases: 5. This CDR3 spans 16 amino acids. Material for sequencing was PBMCs. The chain joins TRBV4-1 to TRBJ1-3; TRBD1 aligns across 11 bases. The receptor was derived from a woman aged 30 to 39 in good health and CMV-seropositive. The CDR3 spells CASSRGGQGDGNTIYF. DNA of the CDR3: TGCGCCAGCAGCCGCGGGGGACAGGGGGATGGAAACACCATATATTTT.